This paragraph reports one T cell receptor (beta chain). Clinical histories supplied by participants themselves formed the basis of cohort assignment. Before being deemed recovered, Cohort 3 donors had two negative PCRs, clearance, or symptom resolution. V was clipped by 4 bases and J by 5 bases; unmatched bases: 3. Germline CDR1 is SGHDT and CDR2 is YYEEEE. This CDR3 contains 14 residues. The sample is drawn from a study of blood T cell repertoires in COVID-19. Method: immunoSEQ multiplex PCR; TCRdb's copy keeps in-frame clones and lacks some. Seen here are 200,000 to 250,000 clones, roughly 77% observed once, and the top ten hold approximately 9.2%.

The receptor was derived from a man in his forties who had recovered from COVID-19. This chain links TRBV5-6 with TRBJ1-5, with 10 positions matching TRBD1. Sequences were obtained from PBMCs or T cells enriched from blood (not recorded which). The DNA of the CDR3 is TGTGCCAGCAGCCCCGGGACAGGGGATCAGCCCCAGCATTTT. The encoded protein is CASSPGTGDQPQHF.